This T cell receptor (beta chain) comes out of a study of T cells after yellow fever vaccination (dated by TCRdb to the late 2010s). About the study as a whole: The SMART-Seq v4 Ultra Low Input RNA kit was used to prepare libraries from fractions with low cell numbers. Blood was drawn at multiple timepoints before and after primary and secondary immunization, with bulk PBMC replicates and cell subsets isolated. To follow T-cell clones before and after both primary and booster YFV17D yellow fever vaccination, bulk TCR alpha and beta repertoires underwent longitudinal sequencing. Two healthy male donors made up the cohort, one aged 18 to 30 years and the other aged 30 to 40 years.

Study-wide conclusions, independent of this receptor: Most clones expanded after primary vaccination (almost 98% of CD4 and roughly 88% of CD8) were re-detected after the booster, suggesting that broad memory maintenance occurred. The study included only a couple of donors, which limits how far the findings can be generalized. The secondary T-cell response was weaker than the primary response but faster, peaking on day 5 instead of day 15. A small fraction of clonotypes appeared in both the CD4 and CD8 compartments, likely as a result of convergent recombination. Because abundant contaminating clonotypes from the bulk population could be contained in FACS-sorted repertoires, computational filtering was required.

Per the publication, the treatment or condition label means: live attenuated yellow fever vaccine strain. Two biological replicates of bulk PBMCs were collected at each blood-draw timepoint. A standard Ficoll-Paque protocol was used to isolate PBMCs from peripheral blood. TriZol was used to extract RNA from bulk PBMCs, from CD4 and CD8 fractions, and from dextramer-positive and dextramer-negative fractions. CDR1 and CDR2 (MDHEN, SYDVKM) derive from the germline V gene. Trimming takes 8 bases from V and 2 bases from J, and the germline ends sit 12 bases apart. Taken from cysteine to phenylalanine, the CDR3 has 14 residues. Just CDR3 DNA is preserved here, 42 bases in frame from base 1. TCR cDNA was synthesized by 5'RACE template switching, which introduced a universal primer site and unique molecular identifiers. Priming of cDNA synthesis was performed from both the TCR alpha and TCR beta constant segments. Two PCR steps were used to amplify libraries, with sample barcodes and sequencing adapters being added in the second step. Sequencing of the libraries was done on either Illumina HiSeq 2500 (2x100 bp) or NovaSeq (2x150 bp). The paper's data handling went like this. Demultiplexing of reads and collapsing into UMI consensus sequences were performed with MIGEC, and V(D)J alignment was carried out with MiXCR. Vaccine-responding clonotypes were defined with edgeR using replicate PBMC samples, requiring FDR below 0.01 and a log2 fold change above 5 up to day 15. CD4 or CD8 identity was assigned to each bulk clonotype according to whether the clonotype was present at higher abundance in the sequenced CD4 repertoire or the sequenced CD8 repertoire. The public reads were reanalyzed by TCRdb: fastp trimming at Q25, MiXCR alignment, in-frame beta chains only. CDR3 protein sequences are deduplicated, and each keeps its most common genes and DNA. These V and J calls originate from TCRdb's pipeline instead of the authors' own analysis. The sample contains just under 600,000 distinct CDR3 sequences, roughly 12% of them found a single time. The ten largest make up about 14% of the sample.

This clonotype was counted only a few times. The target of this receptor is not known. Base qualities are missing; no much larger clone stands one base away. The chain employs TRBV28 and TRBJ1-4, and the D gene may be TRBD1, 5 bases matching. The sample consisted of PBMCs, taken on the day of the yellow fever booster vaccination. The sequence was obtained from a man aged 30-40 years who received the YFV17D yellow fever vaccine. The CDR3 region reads CASRGGGTNEKLFF. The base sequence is TGTGCCAGCCGCGGGGGGGGGACTAATGAAAAACTGTTTTTT.